These T cell receptor beta chains were read from a single sample in a study of blood T cell repertoires in COVID-19. Generated by immunoSEQ multiplex PCR, the TCRdb table keeps only in-frame clones and is missing some. The table includes 80,000 or so clones, roughly four fifths detected once. What was sequenced was peripheral blood. Every receptor here comes from a man aged 55 to 70 with acute or convalescent COVID-19. Both conserved end residues are part of each CDR3. The D gene is left open where the match is weak. A clone size is listed for some rows: how often the clone was seen (once, few, many), or a class if it is expanded.

-	TRBV12-3/TRBV12-4	TRBJ1-1	TRBD1	TGTGCCAGCAGTTTTACAGGGGTGGCTTTCTTT	CASSFTGVAFF
-	TRBV7-9	TRBJ1-2	-	TGTGCCAGCAGCTTAGTTTCAGCTAGGAACTATGGCTACACCTTC	CASSLVSARNYGYTF
-	TRBV2	TRBJ2-5	-	TGTGCCAGCGGGGGGAACCAAGAGACCCAGTACTTC	CASGGNQETQYF
-	TRBV3-1/TRBV3-2	TRBJ1-2	-	TGTGCCAGCAGCCTACCGGGACTCGGGGGCTACACCTTC	CASSLPGLGGYTF
-	TRBV5-1	TRBJ2-6	TRBD1	TGCGCCAGCAGCAGCCGACAGGGGACTGGGGCCAACGTCCTGACTTTC	CASSSRQGTGANVLTF
-	TRBV7-2	TRBJ2-1	TRBD2	TGTGCCAGCAGCCCGCGGGAGGGCCAGAAGTTCTTC	CASSPREGQKFF
-	TRBV9	TRBJ1-5	TRBD1	TGTGCCAGCAGCCCCGGGACAGGTAGCAATCAGCCCCAGCATTTT	CASSPGTGSNQPQHF
-	TRBV6-2/TRBV6-3	TRBJ1-6	-	TGTGCCAGCAGTTACTCGAGTCGGCGGTCACCCCTCCACTTT	CASSYSSRRSPLHF
-	TRBV3-1/TRBV3-2	TRBJ2-1	TRBD2	TGTGCCAGCAGCGCCGATAGCGGGATGACGTTCTTC	CASSADSGMTFF
-	TRBV7-9	TRBJ1-5	TRBD1	TGTGCCAGCAGCCCCGGACAGGGAGAACAGCCCCAGCATTTT	CASSPGQGEQPQHF
once	TRBV30	TRBJ2-5	-	TGTGCCTGGAGTGCCCCCCCCAGGGAGACCCAGTACTTC	CAWSAPPRETQYF
-	TRBV5-1	TRBJ2-2	TRBD2	TGCGCCAGCAGCTTGGGTTCCAGCGGGAGGGGCACCGGGGAGCTGTTTTTT	CASSLGSSGRGTGELFF
-	TRBV15	TRBJ1-1	-	TGTGCCACCAGCAGAGCGTGGGGGGGCACTGAAGCTTTCTTT	CATSRAWGGTEAFF
-	TRBV6-2/TRBV6-3	TRBJ1-1	-	TGTGCCAGCAGTTACTTAACGCAGGGGACGGCTTTCTTT	CASSYLTQGTAFF
-	TRBV18	TRBJ1-3	TRBD1	TGTGCCAGCTCACGTAACAGGGGACAGGACCTATCTGGAAACACCATATATTTT	CASSRNRGQDLSGNTIYF
few	TRBV9	TRBJ1-2	-	TGTGCCAGCAGCGTACAGAACTATGGCTACACCTTC	CASSVQNYGYTF
-	TRBV28	TRBJ2-7	-	TGTGCCAGCATGGCGGAGGGAGGAATCTACGAGCAGTACTTC	CASMAEGGIYEQYF
-	TRBV6-2/TRBV6-3	TRBJ1-5	-	TGTGCCAGCAGTTTGGGGGGAGGGAGACAGCCCCAGCATTTT	CASSLGGGRQPQHF
-	TRBV13	TRBJ2-3	TRBD2	TGTGCCAGCAGCTCGACCGGACTAGCGGAGCCAGATACGCAGTATTTT	CASSSTGLAEPDTQYF
few	TRBV7-9	TRBJ1-1	-	TGTGCCAGCAGCTTAGAGGTATCCGGGGCTTTCTTT	CASSLEVSGAFF
few	TRBV7-9	TRBJ2-2	TRBD1	TGTGCCAGCATTGGGACAGGTGGCGGGGAGCTGTTTTTT	CASIGTGGGELFF
-	TRBV19	TRBJ2-7	TRBD1	TGTGCCAGTAGCCTTGAAGGGGGCAGGGGCTACGAGCAGTACTTC	CASSLEGGRGYEQYF
-	TRBV27	TRBJ1-1	-	TGTGCCAGCAGTACCGGGACAAAAGAAGCTTTCTTT	CASSTGTKEAFF
-	TRBV24-1	TRBJ2-1	-	TGTGCCACCAGCCGAGCGGATGCCTCCTACAATGAGCAGTTCTTC	CATSRADASYNEQFF
-	TRBV11-3	TRBJ2-5	TRBD2	TGTGCCAGCAGCTTTGGGACTAGCGGGGGCCTACCCCAAGAGACCCAGTACTTC	CASSFGTSGGLPQETQYF
-	TRBV7-9	TRBJ1-1	-	TGTGCCACCACCGGACAACAGGGCACTGAAGCTTTCTTT	CATTGQQGTEAFF
-	TRBV2	TRBJ2-3	TRBD1	TGTGCCAGCAGGAGGACAGGGTTTATAGATACGCAGTATTTT	CASRRTGFIDTQYF
-	TRBV28	TRBJ2-7	-	TGTGCCAGCAGGTCCGGGCTCCCGGGGGAGCAGTACTTC	CASRSGLPGEQYF
-	TRBV6-5	TRBJ1-2	TRBD1	TGTGCCAGCAGTTCCTCTTATAGGGGGCCCCTGGGAGTCTACACCTTC	CASSSSYRGPLGVYTF
-	TRBV5-6	TRBJ1-2	TRBD1	TGTGCCAGCAGCCCGTTGACAGGGGGTTATGGCTACACCTTC	CASSPLTGGYGYTF
-	TRBV6-7	TRBJ2-7	-	TGTGCCATCATCTCCGGACAGTTGGTTTACGAGCAGTACTTC	CAIISGQLVYEQYF